This passage covers 2 T cell receptor beta chains from one sample sequenced in a study of blood T cell repertoires in COVID-19. Repertoires were generated with immunoSEQ multiplex PCR, while TCRdb's copy carries only in-frame clones and drops some. The sample shows a few hundred thousand clones, roughly 84% of them seen only once. The specimen was peripheral blood. The receptors derive from a woman aged 50 to 65 with acute or convalescent COVID-19.

The V and J genes are TRBV11-2 and TRBJ2-3; maybe TRBD2 (6 bases). CDR3 length: 16 residues. Between the trimmed V and J ends, which lost 1 base and 5 bases, there was a span of 16 bases. Germline CDR1 is SGHAT and CDR2 is FQNNGV. The CDR3: CASSLVVGGVGDTQYF. The CDR3 DNA is TGTGCCAGCAGCTTAGTGGTCGGCGGGGTCGGAGATACGCAGTATTTT.

The J gene is TRBJ1-5, the V gene TRBV6-5; TRBD1 might be the D (5 bases). The germline V and J ends were trimmed by 10 bases and 7 bases, with 23 bases remaining between them. The CDR3 length is 15 residues. The germline V gene encodes CDR1 MNHEY and CDR2 SVGAGI. CDR3 bases: TGTGCCACTAAAAACCTTTTCAGGGAGGCCCAGCCCCAGCATTTT. This encodes CATKNLFREAQPQHF.